The clone carrying this T cell receptor (beta chain) is labeled as medium-sized (0.01 to 0.1%). The germline CDR1 and CDR2 sequences are SGHTA and FQGTGA. The CDR3 has 15 residues. V dropped 3 bases and J dropped 2 bases, with 11 bases sitting between them. After constant-region reverse-primer amplification, full-length variable regions underwent semi-nested PCR with Nested Universal Primer A. MiXCR was run by TCRdb on the 5' RACE reads, yielding one entry per CDR3 protein. The sample shows several thousand distinct CDR3 sequences, more than 15% of them seen only once. Sequenced: memory CD4+ T cells sorted from blood. Subset noted: memory CD4+ T cells, CD4+CD45RO+CD25-. The TCR comes from a female donor with breast cancer. V and J are TRBV7-3 and TRBJ2-1; the D gene is possibly TRBD2 (6 bases). The CDR3 reads CASSFRRAPYNEQFF. The CDR3 nucleotides are TGTGCCAGCAGCTTCAGGAGGGCCCCCTACAATGAGCAGTTCTTC.